A selection of T cell receptor beta chains follows, all from one sample in a study of T cells after yellow fever vaccination. In TCRdb, the 5' RACE reads were re-called with MiXCR into one record per CDR3 protein. Here the sample spans 55,000 to 70,000 distinct CDR3 sequences, about 6% being singletons. The material was CD8+ T cells sorted from PBMCs, obtained roughly seven weeks after the first yellow fever vaccination. The origin of the receptors is a young man who received the YFV17D yellow fever vaccine. The CDR3 runs from the conserved cysteine through the conserved F or W. The order of the fields is clone size, V gene, D gene, J gene, CDR3 DNA, CDR3 protein. The D gene is left open where the match is weak. Clone size appears in some rows only: once, few, many, or a class for an expanded clone.

many	TRBV15	NA	TRBJ2-1	TGTGCCACCAGCAGAGATTCAGACTCCTACAATGAGCAGTTCTTC	CATSRDSDSYNEQFF
many	TRBV5-6	NA	TRBJ1-1	TGTGCCAGCAGCTTGGGATATAGGAAGAACACTGAAGCTTTCTTT	CASSLGYRKNTEAFF
NA	TRBV7-2	TRBD1	TRBJ2-1	TGTGCCAGCAGCTTAGCCGGGGGACAGGTGGATAATGAGCAGTTCTTC	CASSLAGGQVDNEQFF
many	TRBV5-1	NA	TRBJ1-1	TGCGCCAGCAGCTTGGGGTGGTGGGGATGGACTGAAGCTTTCTTT	CASSLGWWGWTEAFF
many	TRBV4-3	NA	TRBJ1-4	TGCGCCAGCAGCCAAGAACCCTGGAATGAAAAACTGTTTTTT	CASSQEPWNEKLFF
NA	TRBV5-5	NA	TRBJ2-3	TGTGCCAGCAGCCGCGGGGCAGACGTAACGCAGTATTTT	CASSRGADVTQYF
NA	TRBV4-2	TRBD1	TRBJ2-3	TGTGCCAGCAGCCACGCCCCGCGGGACAGGGGGACAGATACGCAGTATTTT	CASSHAPRDRGTDTQYF
NA	TRBV28	NA	TRBJ1-5	TGTGCCAGCCGAATGAAGATAGGACGGTCTGCCCAGCATTTT	CASRMKIGRSAQHF
NA	TRBV24-1	NA	TRBJ2-3	TGTGCCACCAGTGACCCGGGGACCTCGGATACGCAGTATTTT	CATSDPGTSDTQYF
many	TRBV7-8	NA	TRBJ2-1	TGTGCCAGCAGCCCCTGGGGAGGCTCCTACAATGAGCAGTTCTTC	CASSPWGGSYNEQFF
NA	TRBV6-5	NA	TRBJ2-5	TGTTCCAGCAGTTACTCAGGAGGGCAGGGCGAAGAGACCCAGTACTTC	CSSSYSGGQGEETQYF
few	TRBV5-1	TRBD2	TRBJ2-2	TGCGCCAGCAGTCGCTGGGGAGGGGACACCGGGGAGCTGTTTTTT	CASSRWGGDTGELFF
many	TRBV6-5	NA	TRBJ1-6	TGTGCCAGCAGTTACTCCTTATCCGCGGAGCTCCACTTT	CASSYSLSAELHF
many	TRBV5-1	NA	TRBJ2-2	TGCGCCAGCAGCTTGTACCTTTTAGGCGCCGGGGAGCTGTTTTTT	CASSLYLLGAGELFF
many	TRBV4-1	NA	TRBJ1-4	TGCGCCAGCAGCCTCCACAAGGAAAAACTGTTTTTT	CASSLHKEKLFF
few	TRBV3-1	TRBD1	TRBJ1-1	TGTGCCAGCAGCCGTAGACAGGGGATGAACACTGAAGCTTTCTTT	CASSRRQGMNTEAFF
few	TRBV6-5	NA	TRBJ1-1	TGTGCCAGCAGTCGCTCTCAGGGGTTGGCTGAAGCTTTCTTT	CASSRSQGLAEAFF
few	TRBV19	NA	TRBJ2-2	TGTGCCAGTAGTACAATCCTCAGGGGAGGCACCGGGGAGCTGTTTTTT	CASSTILRGGTGELFF
many	TRBV5-4	NA	TRBJ1-2	TGTGCCAGCAGCTTGGTCGGGGACTACACCTTC	CASSLVGDYTF
NA	TRBV4-3	TRBD1	TRBJ2-1	TGCGCCAGCAGCCAAGGCGACAGGGGCGACGCGAAGCAGTTCTTC	CASSQGDRGDAKQFF
many	TRBV6-1	TRBD2	TRBJ2-3	TGTGCCAGCACCCACCTAGCGGGGGACGGGACAGATACGCAGTATTTT	CASTHLAGDGTDTQYF
many	TRBV9	TRBD1	TRBJ1-2	TGTGCCAGCAGCCCCTATACCGGGACAGGGAGTGGCTACACCTTC	CASSPYTGTGSGYTF
few	TRBV19	TRBD2	TRBJ2-3	TGTGCCAGTAGCACCTTCGGAGGGAGGGTGACAGATACGCAGTATTTT	CASSTFGGRVTDTQYF
few	TRBV5-5	NA	TRBJ2-2	TGTGCCAGCAGCTTACTAAGCGGATACACCGGGGAGCTGTTTTTT	CASSLLSGYTGELFF
many	TRBV4-3	NA	TRBJ2-3	TGCGCCAGCAGCCAATGGGGTGAAGATTCCACAGATACGCAGTATTTT	CASSQWGEDSTDTQYF
many	TRBV5-4	NA	TRBJ2-2	TGTGCCAGCAGCTTGGCGGTGGCCACCGGGGAGCTGTTTTTT	CASSLAVATGELFF
many	TRBV7-9	TRBD1	TRBJ2-2	TGTGCCAGCGCGGACAGGGCCTACACCGGGGAGCTGTTTTTT	CASADRAYTGELFF
few	TRBV6-2/TRBV6-3	NA	TRBJ1-1	TGTGCCAGCAGGGATGACAGAGAAAGATTAAACACTGAAGCTTTCTTT	CASRDDRERLNTEAFF
few	TRBV6-5	NA	TRBJ2-1	TGTGCCAGCAGTTATGACCCCTACAATGAGCAGTTCTTC	CASSYDPYNEQFF
many	TRBV5-1	TRBD1	TRBJ2-1	TGCGCCAGCAGCCCCGGACAGGAAACGGCCTACAATGAGCAGTTCTTC	CASSPGQETAYNEQFF
many	TRBV4-1	TRBD1	TRBJ2-5	TGCGCCAGCAGCCAAGAGCCCGGGACAGAACAAGAGACCCAGTACTTC	CASSQEPGTEQETQYF
many	TRBV12-3/TRBV12-4	TRBD1	TRBJ1-2	TGTGCCAGCACCCCTTCGGGGACAGGGGGCAACTATGGCTACACCTTC	CASTPSGTGGNYGYTF
NA	TRBV6-2/TRBV6-3	TRBD2	TRBJ2-5	TGTGCCAGCAGTTACGCCGGACTAGCGGGGGGTACCCGAGTCTTCCAAGAGACCCAGTACTTC	CASSYAGLAGGTRVFQETQYF
many	TRBV5-4	NA	TRBJ2-2	TGTGCCAGCAGCACCAAGAGTAGCGGAAGCACCGGGGAGCTGTTTTTT	CASSTKSSGSTGELFF
NA	TRBV6-6	NA	TRBJ1-1	TGTGCCAGCACCTACTCCGGGACTGAAGCTTTCTTT	CASTYSGTEAFF
few	TRBV13	TRBD1	TRBJ2-7	TGTGCCAGCAGCTCCGGGGACAGCTCCCTATCCTACGAGCAGTACTTC	CASSSGDSSLSYEQYF
many	TRBV4-1	NA	TRBJ1-2	TGCGCCAGCAGCCAAGAGGGGTATGGCTACACCTTC	CASSQEGYGYTF
many	TRBV14	TRBD1	TRBJ2-1	TGTGCCAGCAGTCGACAGGGGAATGAGCAGTTCTTC	CASSRQGNEQFF